The 23 T cell receptor beta chains below come from one sample, sequenced in a study of OX40 agonist ivuxolimab in advanced cancers. Using immunoSEQ multiplex PCR, the repertoire was profiled, and TCRdb retains in-frame clones only, with some absent. The sample gives more than 80,000 clones, roughly 90% of which show up once; around 0.78% is in the top ten. Sequencing was performed on CD4+ or CD8+ T cells sorted from blood, taken in a trial of the OX40 agonist ivuxolimab. These receptors were taken from an adult with an advanced solid tumor such as melanoma, head and neck, liver or kidney cancer.

The rearrangement joins TRBV7-3 to TRBJ2-5; maybe TRBD1 (5 bases). This CDR3 spans 13 amino acids. Germline loops: CDR1 SGHTA, CDR2 FQGTGA. Trimming removed 5 bases at V and 5 bases at J, with 12 bases between. The CDR3 protein is CASSPSAGETQYF. CDR3 nucleotide sequence: TGTGCCAGCAGCCCATCCGCAGGGGAGACCCAGTACTTC.

The chain has TRBV7-8 and TRBJ2-1; no reliable D call. Between the trimmed V and J ends, which lost 2 bases and 4 bases, there was a span of 9 bases. This CDR3 region has 14 residues. From germline, CDR1 is SGHVS and CDR2 FQNEAQ. CDR3 DNA: TGTGCCAGCAGCTTAAGAGGTCGATACAATGAGCAGTTCTTC. Its protein is CASSLRGRYNEQFF.

The V and J genes are TRBV19 and TRBJ1-2; TRBD1 might be the D (6 bases). Deletions cut 5 bases from V and 5 bases from J, with 18 bases between. The CDR3 runs 15 residues. Germline V gene lookup returns CDR1 LNHDA and CDR2 SQIVND (reference sequence). Here the CDR3 reads CASSPDRLGGYGYTF. CDR3 nucleotide sequence: TGTGCCAGTAGTCCCGACAGGTTGGGCGGGTATGGCTACACCTTC.

V gene TRBV9 combines with J gene TRBJ2-5; 8 bases are a match to TRBD1. This CDR3 spans 15 amino acids. Germline V gene data show CDR1 as SGDLS and CDR2 as YYNGEE. J lost 5 bases, V lost 0 bases, and 6 bases had no gene match. DNA of the CDR3: TGTGCCAGCAGCGTAGGGACAGGGACAGCTGAGACCCAGTACTTC. Encoded protein: CASSVGTGTAETQYF.

This chain joins TRBV29-1 and TRBJ1-1; 10 bases map to TRBD1. The CDR3 runs 14 residues. The V segment lost 6 bases and the J segment 5 bases; nucleotides outside the gene matches: 9. Per the germline V gene, CDR1 is SQVTM and CDR2 is ANQGSEA. CDR3 loop: CSVADRGEGTEAFF. The CDR3 DNA is TGCAGCGTCGCGGACAGGGGGGAGGGAACTGAAGCTTTCTTT.

V gene TRBV11-2 combines with J gene TRBJ1-1, with unresolved D. The V gene lost 3 bases and the J gene lost 5 bases, with 10 bases spanning the gap. This CDR3 comprises 13 residues. Germline loops: CDR1 SGHAT, CDR2 FQNNGV. The CDR3: CASSFIGKTEAFF. In nucleotides, the CDR3 is TGTGCCAGCAGCTTTATAGGGAAGACTGAAGCTTTCTTT. The variable domain in full, with the rest retrieved from reference TRBV11-2 and TRBJ1-1, is EAGVAQSPRYKIIEKRQSVAFWCNPISGHATLYWYQQILGQGPKLLIQFQNNGVVDDSQLPKDRFSAERLKGVDSTLKIQPAKLEDSAVYLCASSFIGKTEAFFGQGTRLTVV.

This clone was found a few times. The chain recombines TRBV7-8 with TRBJ1-5; D not certain. The CDR3 runs 13 residues. Germline CDR1 is SGHVS and CDR2 is FQNEAQ. V was pared by 1 base and J by 4 bases, with 5 bases between. This chain's CDR3 is CASSLVSNQPQHF. In DNA form, the CDR3 reads TGTGCCAGCAGCTTAGTCAGTAATCAGCCCCAGCATTTT.

The chain is built from TRBV11-3 and TRBJ2-3; D possibly corresponds to TRBD2 (6 bases). CDR1 and CDR2 (germline): SGHNT, YENEEA. Trimming shortened V by 5 bases and J by 6 bases, and 18 bases separated the two germline ends. This CDR3 spans 15 amino acids. As DNA, the CDR3 is TGTGCCAGCAGCCGTATCGGAGGGAGAGGGGATACGCAGTATTTT. This gives the protein CASSRIGGRGDTQYF.

The J gene is TRBJ2-6, the V gene TRBV2; D not certain. Trimming left V 7 bases short and J 0 bases short, with 16 bases between. The CDR3 loop spans 17 amino acids. Germline-derived CDR1 and CDR2 are SNHLY and FYNNEI. The CDR3 nucleotides read TGTGCCAGCACCGCGCGACAAGGAAACTCTGGGGCCAACGTCCTGACTTTC. Translating it yields CASTARQGNSGANVLTF.

The chain is built from TRBV10-3 and TRBJ1-3, with TRBD1 identical over 11 bases. CDR3 length equals 14 residues. CDR1 is ENHRY and CDR2 is SYGVKD in the germline V gene. Unmatched junction bases numbered 3, after V lost 11 bases and J lost 0 bases. The CDR3 DNA is TGTGCCGTCGGGACAGGGGGCTCTGGAAACACCATATATTTT. Protein product: CAVGTGGSGNTIYF.

The rearrangement joins TRBV11-2 to TRBJ2-3; the match to TRBD1 covers 8 bases. The V gene's germline CDR1 is SGHAT and CDR2 FQNNGV. The CDR3 loop spans 16 amino acids. Trimming took 5 bases from V and 1 from J; bases not matched to a gene: 8. The CDR3: CASSRQGRTRTDTQYF. In DNA form, the CDR3 reads TGTGCCAGCAGCAGACAGGGGCGGACTCGCACAGATACGCAGTATTTT.

V and J are TRBV6-1 and TRBJ2-3, with 11 bases fitting TRBD2. V lost 6 bases to trimming and J lost 2 bases; unmatched junction nucleotides: 4. The CDR3 extends over 15 amino acids. CDR1 and CDR2 (germline): MNHNS, SASEGT. CDR3 bases: TGTGCCAGCAGACCGACTAGCGGGACCACAGATACGCAGTATTTT. Encoded protein: CASRPTSGTTDTQYF.

The chain employs TRBV10-3 and TRBJ2-7, with TRBD1 matching 9 bases. CDR3 length: 14 residues. Germline trimming cut 6 bases from V and 5 bases from J; bases unmatched to any gene: 8. CDR1 is ENHRY, CDR2 SYGVKD, per germline. CDR3 loop: CAISSGTGLDEQYF. The DNA for the CDR3 is TGTGCCATCAGCTCCGGGACAGGGTTGGACGAGCAGTACTTC.

The DNA for the CDR3 is TGTGCCAGCAGCTCAGGACTAGCGGTCCAGACCCAGTACTTC. Protein: CASSSGLAVQTQYF. The chain carries TRBV7-2 and TRBJ2-5, with 10 bases fitting TRBD2. Germline CDR1 reads SGHTA; CDR2 reads FQGNSA. V gave up 4 bases and J gave up 6 bases; unmatched junction bases: 5. CDR3 length: 14 residues.

V is TRBV7-7 and J is TRBJ2-1; the D gene is possibly TRBD1 (7 bases). The CDR3 has 15 residues. Germline V gene data show CDR1 as SSHAT and CDR2 as FNYEAQ (reference sequence). Between the trimmed V and J ends, which lost 5 bases and 7 bases, there was a span of 18 bases. CDR3 DNA: TGTGCCAGCAGCCCAGAGGGGTCAGGGGGGAATGAGCAGTTCTTC. This encodes CASSPEGSGGNEQFF.

V is TRBV6-1 and J is TRBJ2-7; D is uncertain. Trimming removed 5 bases at V and 1 base at J, with 12 bases between. The CDR3 extends over 14 amino acids. The V gene's germline CDR1 is MNHNS and CDR2 SASEGT. This chain's CDR3 is CASSLSVSSYEQYF. As DNA, the CDR3 is TGTGCCAGCAGTTTGTCGGTTTCGTCCTACGAGCAGTACTTC.

V gene TRBV27 combines with J gene TRBJ1-1; D gene unclear. The CDR3 contains 14 residues. From germline, CDR1 is MNHEY and CDR2 SMNVEV (reference sequence). Trimming shortened V by 3 bases and J by 4 bases, and 12 bases separated the two germline ends. The CDR3 nucleotides read TGTGCCAGCAGTTTTAGGAATGTGTTCACTGAAGCTTTCTTT. It is translated as CASSFRNVFTEAFF.

The J gene is TRBJ1-1, the V gene TRBV27; 10 nucleotides align to TRBD1. CDR1 MNHEY and CDR2 SMNVEV come from the germline V gene (reference sequence). With 4 bases clipped from V and 3 bases from J, the junction kept 8 bases outside the gene matches. This CDR3 region has 16 residues. For the CDR3, the DNA is TGTGCCAGCAGTTCCCCGACAGGGGGCAGCGACACTGAAGCTTTCTTT. Its protein product is CASSSPTGGSDTEAFF.

The chain combines TRBV5-1 with TRBJ2-7, with TRBD1 matching 7 bases. Losses at the gene ends were 0 bases for V and 5 bases for J; bases not matched to a gene: 14. Germline values: CDR1 SGHRS, CDR2 YFSETQ. This CDR3 region has 17 residues. CDR3 nucleotides: TGCGCCAGCAGCTTGGCCACCGGGCGACAGGGAGCCCACGAGCAGTACTTC. This sequence encodes CASSLATGRQGAHEQYF.

The chain couples TRBV18 to TRBJ1-2, with a tentative D call TRBD1 (5 bases). The ends were cut back, 5 bases at V and 1 base at J, with 14 bases in the middle. The CDR3 has 15 residues. Germline V gene sequence: CDR1 KGHSH, CDR2 LQKENI. The CDR3 DNA reads TGTGCCAGCTCATTTTCCCGGGACTTTAACTATGGCTACACCTTC. Translating gives CASSFSRDFNYGYTF.

This chain's CDR3 is CASSFTGELFF. The CDR3 DNA sequence: TGTGCCAGCAGTTTCACCGGGGAGCTGTTTTTT. The chain employs TRBV6-5 and TRBJ2-2; unclear D gene. The germline V and J ends were trimmed by 4 bases and 4 bases, with 1 base remaining between them. This CDR3 is built from 11 residues. Looked up from germline, CDR1 is MNHEY and CDR2 is SVGAGI.

There are a few counts of this clone. The chain is built from TRBV19 and TRBJ2-7; 8 bases map to TRBD2. Germline V gene lookup returns CDR1 LNHDA and CDR2 SQIVND (reference sequence). V lost 4 bases, J lost 0 bases, and 5 bases stayed unmatched. The CDR3 is made up of 15 amino acids. This chain's CDR3 is CASSRSGGPSYEQYF. The CDR3 nucleotides read TGTGCCAGTAGTAGAAGCGGGGGACCCTCCTACGAGCAGTACTTC.

The chain recombines TRBV10-1 with TRBJ2-7; D is unclear. CDR3 size: 13 residues. Looked up from germline, CDR1 is WNHNN and CDR2 is SYGVQD (reference sequence). Trimming pared 2 bases from V and 2 bases from J, leaving 7 bases between. The CDR3 nucleotides are TGCGCCAGCAGTGAGAATGTACCCTACGAGCAGTACTTC. It is translated as CASSENVPYEQYF.